Below, 10 T cell receptor beta chains from the same sample are listed, as sequenced in a study of T-cell reconstitution after alpha-beta-depleted transplantation in children. TCRbeta library construction was performed incorporating unique molecular identifiers. TCRdb reanalysed the PCR reads using MiXCR and keeps one entry per CDR3 protein. In the table there are a few hundred thousand distinct CDR3 sequences, 11% of which are singletons. This material consisted of PBMCs, taken before TCRalphabeta/CD19-depleted stem cell transplant. These receptor sequences come from a child less than two years old with acute myeloid leukemia, due to receive a stem cell transplant.

This clonotype was picked up many times. V usage is TRBV7-3 and J usage is TRBJ2-1; 8 nucleotides match TRBD2. The germline V gene encodes CDR1 SGHTA and CDR2 FQGTGA. This CDR3 region has 17 residues. The junction had 11 bases not matched to a gene; V was cut back by 4 bases and J by 3 bases. The CDR3 DNA sequence: TGTGCCAGCAGCTCACTCCCGGGACTAGGGGTCTACAATGAGCAGTTCTTC. Translation gives CASSSLPGLGVYNEQFF.

This clonotype has a count of ten or more. The V gene is TRBV9, the J gene TRBJ2-7, with D possibly TRBD1 on 5 matching bases. Trimming took 4 bases from V and 0 from J, leaving 11 bases between them. From germline, CDR1 is SGDLS and CDR2 YYNGEE. The CDR3 runs to 14 residues. CDR3 sequence reads: CASSIGVDSYEQYF. CDR3 DNA: TGTGCCAGCAGCATAGGGGTGGACTCCTACGAGCAGTACTTC.

This clonotype was recorded at least ten times. V gene TRBV7-9 combines with J gene TRBJ2-2; D ambiguous. Germline loops: CDR1 SEHNR, CDR2 FQNEAQ (reference sequence). V was trimmed by 2 bases and J by 7 bases, leaving 8 bases between them. This CDR3 contains 13 residues. The CDR3 reads CASSLFDGGELFF. The DNA of the CDR3 is TGTGCCAGCAGCTTATTCGATGGCGGGGAGCTGTTTTTT. The full variable domain, in which reference TRBV7-9 and TRBJ2-2 provide the parts outside the CDR3, is DTGVSQNPRHKITKRGQNVTFRCDPISEHNRLYWYRQTLGQGPEFLTYFQNEAQLEKSRLLSDRFSAERPKGSFSTLEIQRTEQGDSAMYLCASSLFDGGELFFGEGSRLTVL.

This clonotype was seen a few times. The V and J genes are TRBV27 and TRBJ2-1; D perhaps matches TRBD2 (6 bases). Trimming removed 2 bases from V and 4 bases from J, with 15 bases in between. CDR3 length: 16 residues. Germline lookup yields CDR1 MNHEY and CDR2 SMNVEV (reference sequence). CDR3 amino acids: CASSLELPSVYNEQFF. CDR3 bases: TGTGCCAGCAGTTTAGAGTTGCCTAGCGTATACAATGAGCAGTTCTTC.

This clonotype was found many times. DNA for the CDR3: TGTGCCAGCAGTTACGAGGGACAGACGTTCTACGAGCAGTACTTC. It codes for CASSYEGQTFYEQYF. V usage is TRBV6-6 and J usage is TRBJ2-7, with 7 bases matching TRBD1. Germline V gene lookup returns CDR1 MNHNY and CDR2 SVGAGI (reference sequence). With V trimmed by 2 bases and J by 3 bases, 7 bases remained unmatched. This CDR3 has 15 residues.

With regard to this clonotype: A read error is possible here, since a much larger clone lies one base away. This sequence joins TRBV5-1 and TRBJ1-1; D unresolved. Germline V gene data show CDR1 as SGHRS and CDR2 as YFSETQ. The CDR3 is 17 residues long. Here the CDR3 reads CASSPDGPAGGNTEPFF. In DNA, the CDR3 is TGCGCCAGCAGCCCAGACGGGCCAGCCGGAGGGAACACTGAACCTTTCTTT.

This clonotype was observed many times. The chain carries TRBV3-1 and TRBJ2-7; TRBD2 might be the D (5 bases). The V and J ends lost 3 bases and 3 bases respectively, with 15 bases between them. Per germline, CDR1 LGHDT and CDR2 YNNKEL (reference sequence). The CDR3 loop spans 15 amino acids. The CDR3 region is CASSQEEKKRYEQYF. CDR3 nucleotides: TGTGCCAGCAGCCAGGAGGAGAAGAAGCGCTACGAGCAGTACTTC.

This clonotype was counted ten times or more. One end of the junction varies from germline; a read error may be responsible. The chain joins TRBV6-2 or TRBV6-3 to TRBJ2-5, with a possible D match to TRBD2 (5 bases). CDR3 length: 12 amino acids. The V gene's germline CDR1 is MNHEY and CDR2 SVGEGT. The CDR3: CASSQRRTARNF. The CDR3 nucleotides read TGTGCCAGCAGTCAACGAAGGACTGCGAGGAACTTC.

The rearrangement links TRBV6-5 to TRBJ2-7, with unresolved D. The CDR3 has 12 residues. Germline V gene sequence: CDR1 MNHEY, CDR2 SVGAGI. The CDR3 sequence: CTTSSDSYEQYF. The CDR3 bases are TGTACCACCAGTTCTGACTCCTACGAGCAGTACTTC.

In its sample, this clonotype was seen a few times. The V gene is TRBV29-1, the J gene TRBJ2-2; 8 bases agree with TRBD2. The CDR3 has 14 amino acids. V shed 1 base, J shed 5 bases, and the junction held 3 bases outside the gene matches. Germline V gene data show CDR1 as SQVTM and CDR2 as ANQGSEA. CDR3 in DNA: TGCAGCGTTGAAGCGGGAGGGAGGACCGGGGAGCTGTTTTTT. It encodes CSVEAGGRTGELFF.